The 8 T cell receptor beta chains listed next were all sequenced from one sample in a study of regulatory T cells in long-lasting Graves disease. iRepertoire HTBI primers and Arm-PCR of CDR3 regions built TCR beta libraries. TCRdb re-called the multiplex PCR reads with MiXCR, one entry per CDR3 protein. Among about 470,000 distinct CDR3 sequences listed, under 15% were seen once. Time point: newly diagnosed GD, antithyroid drugs for less than 3 months. Construction of the TCR library relied on RNA isolated from PBMCs. Another study also made use of these data, one on T cells in Graves' hyperthyroidism and ophthalmopathy.

The source was peripheral blood mononuclear cells (PBMCs), collected at new diagnosis, from a patient treated with antithyroid drugs. The receptor set was obtained from a woman under 40 with Graves disease.

Ten or more counts support this clonotype. The rearrangement uses TRBV3-1 and TRBJ2-7; 16 bases match TRBD2. This CDR3 spans 17 amino acids. Looked up from germline, CDR1 is LGHDT and CDR2 is YNNKEL (reference sequence). With V trimmed by 4 bases and J by 3 bases, 6 bases remained unmatched. Here the CDR3 reads CASSPFGTSGRVYEQYF. The CDR3 nucleotides read TGTGCCAGCAGCCCGTTTGGGACTAGCGGGAGGGTCTACGAGCAGTACTTC.

V and J are TRBV5-1 and TRBJ2-2, with a weak D call TRBD1 (6 bases). The CDR3 runs 15 residues. Deletions cut 3 bases from V and 1 base from J, with 10 bases between. Per germline, CDR1 SGHRS and CDR2 YFSETQ. Here the CDR3 DNA reads TGCGCCAGCAGCTCCCTGGGACAGAACACCGGGGAGCTGTTTTTT. Its translation: CASSSLGQNTGELFF.

The genes are TRBV15 and TRBJ2-2; D gene ambiguous. V gave up 0 bases and J gave up 7 bases, with 3 bases separating them. From germline, CDR1 is LNHNV and CDR2 YYDKDF (reference sequence). The CDR3 length is 12 residues. This CDR3 is CATSRDGGELFF. CDR3 nucleotide sequence: TGTGCCACCAGCAGAGATGGCGGGGAGCTGTTTTTT.

There are a few counts of this clonotype. J is TRBJ2-1 and V is TRBV5-6, with D possibly TRBD1 on 6 matching bases. The CDR3 contains 14 residues. Germline lookup yields CDR1 SGHDT and CDR2 YYEEEE. V lost 3 bases and J 1 base, leaving 8 bases between the germline ends. The CDR3 region is CASSSGQSYNEQFF. The DNA of the CDR3 is TGTGCCAGCAGCTCAGGACAGTCCTACAATGAGCAGTTCTTC.

This clonotype was seen a handful of times. The chain carries TRBV12-3 or TRBV12-4 and TRBJ2-3; TRBD1 or TRBD2 may be the D gene (5 bases each). This CDR3 is 14 amino acids long. The germline V and J ends were trimmed by 6 bases and 5 bases, with 15 bases remaining between them. Written as DNA, the CDR3 is TGTGCCAGCAGATTACTAGGACAAGGAGATACGCAGTATTTT. Amino acids: CASRLLGQGDTQYF.

In its sample, this clonotype was seen many times. The chain combines TRBV7-2 with TRBJ2-3; 7 nucleotides agree with TRBD2. Germline CDR1 reads SGHTA; CDR2 reads FQGNSA. This CDR3 has 19 amino acids. The J segment lost 3 bases and the V segment lost 1 base, leaving 16 bases of the junction unmatched. The DNA of the CDR3 is TGTGCCAGCAGCTTAGTCTTGTTTCGCGGGAGAGTGATAACAGATACGCAGTATTTT. Protein: CASSLVLFRGRVITDTQYF.

There are many counts of this clonotype. The chain links TRBV20-1 to TRBJ2-1, with no clear D. The CDR3 has 11 residues. Trimming stripped 0 bases from V and 11 bases from J, with 8 bases between. The germline gives CDR1 DFQATT, CDR2 SNEGSKA (reference sequence). CDR3 loop: CSARDLGQQFF. The CDR3 DNA reads as TGCAGTGCTAGAGATCTGGGCCAGCAGTTCTTC.

This clonotype has only a few counts. The chain employs TRBV4-1 and TRBJ1-1; no firm D call. V lost 1 base and J 6 bases, leaving 21 bases between the germline ends. This CDR3 is built from 17 residues. From germline, CDR1 is MGHRA and CDR2 YSYEKL. The chain's CDR3 is CASSQGEFSGRLAEAFF. The CDR3 DNA follows: TGCGCCAGCAGCCAAGGTGAATTTTCCGGGAGGCTCGCTGAAGCTTTCTTT.